The 25 T cell receptor beta chains below come from one sample, sequenced in a study of T cell repertoires in cytomegalovirus infection. Each CDR3 protein gets one entry after TCRdb re-called the reads with MiXCR. Here the sample spans over 300,000 distinct CDR3 sequences, roughly 16% being singletons. Sequences were obtained from PBMCs. These receptor sequences come from a human donor in good health (CMV status not recorded). Some clones in this sample may be carry-over from other donors' samples.

At least ten counts were recorded for this clonotype. The chain carries TRBV7-2 and TRBJ2-3; no definite D call. CDR1 is SGHTA, CDR2 FQGNSA, per germline. The length of the CDR3 is 13 residues. The germline V and J ends were trimmed by 6 bases and 0 bases, with 7 bases remaining between them. CDR3 sequence reads: CASRSPSTDTQYF. CDR3 sequence (DNA): TGTGCCAGCAGGTCCCCTAGCACAGATACGCAGTATTTT.

The chain has TRBV29-1 and TRBJ1-2; 7 bases are shared with TRBD1. Trimming at V came to 1 base and at J to 8 bases, leaving 7 bases not matched to a gene. CDR1 SQVTM and CDR2 ANQGSEA come from the germline V gene. The CDR3 runs 13 residues. In DNA, the CDR3 is TGCAGCGTTGAAGGTGTAAGGGGGCAAGGCTACACCTTC. Translated, it gives CSVEGVRGQGYTF.

This clonotype was detected only a few times. The chain is built from TRBV28 and TRBJ1-1, with D hard to call. V lost 7 bases and J 4 bases, leaving 7 bases between the germline ends. Germline assignment: CDR1 MDHEN and CDR2 SYDVKM. The CDR3 loop spans 11 amino acids. In DNA form, the CDR3 reads TGTGCCAGCACCGTGGGCACTGAAGCTTTCTTT. Its protein product is CASTVGTEAFF. The full variable domain, its missing parts supplied by reference TRBV28 and TRBJ1-1, is DVKVTQSSRYLVKRTGEKVFLECVQDMDHENMFWYRQDPGLGLRLIYFSYDVKMKEKGDIPEGYSVSREKKERFSLILESASTNQTSMYLCASTVGTEAFFGQGTRLTVV.

V usage is TRBV28 and J usage is TRBJ2-2, with D maybe TRBD2 (5 bases). The germline V gene has CDR1 MDHEN and CDR2 SYDVKM. The V gene lost 7 bases and the J gene lost 12 bases, with 15 bases spanning the gap. CDR3 length equals 12 residues. CDR3 in DNA: TGTGCCAGCACCATGGGGAGTCCCCAGCTGTTTTTT. Residues: CASTMGSPQLFF.

There are many counts of this clonotype. The rearrangement links TRBV7-2 to TRBJ2-1; 10 bases agree with TRBD2. Germline CDR1 SGHTA, CDR2 FQGNSA. Trimming cost V 6 bases and J 6 bases; bases outside gene matches: 5. This CDR3 has 14 residues. CDR3 coding DNA: TGTGCCAGCAGGCCAACTAGCGGGGTCAATGAGCAGTTCTTC. Encoded protein: CASRPTSGVNEQFF.

This clonotype showed up many times. The chain combines TRBV27 with TRBJ1-2; a possible D gene is TRBD1 (5 bases). The V end was cut by 2 bases, the J end by 4 bases, with 8 bases between. Looked up from germline, CDR1 is MNHEY and CDR2 is SMNVEV (reference sequence). The CDR3 is 13 amino acids. This CDR3 reads CASSLTGTYGYTF. The CDR3 bases are TGTGCCAGCAGTTTAACCGGGACCTATGGCTACACCTTC.

This clonotype was recorded many times. The rearrangement uses TRBV27 and TRBJ2-1; TRBD2 is a possible D gene (5 bases). Germline V gene sequence: CDR1 MNHEY, CDR2 SMNVEV (reference sequence). The length of the CDR3 is 15 residues. V gave up 5 bases and J gave up 2 bases, with 13 bases separating them. CDR3 region: CASSPIPGAYNEQFF. CDR3 in DNA: TGTGCCAGCAGTCCCATCCCCGGGGCCTACAATGAGCAGTTCTTC.

A few counts support this clonotype. The V and J genes are TRBV4-1 and TRBJ2-3; D remains ambiguous. Germline lookup yields CDR1 MGHRA and CDR2 YSYEKL. Trimming left V 4 bases short and J 4 bases short, with 15 bases between. This CDR3 is built from 15 residues. The CDR3 loop reads CASSRVAIQADTQYF. The CDR3 DNA is TGCGCCAGCAGCCGGGTGGCTATTCAAGCAGATACGCAGTATTTT.

V is TRBV2 and J is TRBJ2-1; D is unresolved. The CDR3 extends over 11 amino acids. The V end lost 3 bases, the J end lost 15 bases, and 12 bases lay between the germline ends. Germline V gives CDR1 SNHLY, CDR2 FYNNEI. The CDR3 DNA follows: TGTGCCAGCAGTGATTTGGTCCTTTGGTTCTTC. The encoded protein is CASSDLVLWFF.

This clonotype was seen ten or more times. V gene TRBV6-2 or TRBV6-3 combines with J gene TRBJ2-7; D uncertain. Trimming removed 0 bases from V and 7 bases from J, with 13 bases in between. Germline CDR1 is MNHEY and CDR2 is SVGEGT. CDR3 length equals 14 residues. The DNA of the CDR3 is TGTGCCAGCAGTTACTCAATGGAGCAGAGGGAGCAGTACTTC. This codes for CASSYSMEQREQYF.

The table lists this clonotype with many counts. CDR3: CASSPGQQETQYF. In DNA, the CDR3 is TGTGCCAGCAGCCCGGGACAGCAAGAGACCCAGTACTTC. The chain uses TRBV7-2 and TRBJ2-5, with TRBD1 matching over 7 bases. Germline V lookup: CDR1 SGHTA, CDR2 FQGNSA. Germline trimming cut 5 bases from V and 2 bases from J; bases unmatched to any gene: 2. This CDR3 has 13 residues. The full variable domain, its missing parts supplied by reference TRBV7-2 and TRBJ2-5, is GAGVSQSPSNKVTEKGKDVELRCDPISGHTALYWYRQSLGQGLEFLIYFQGNSAPDKSGLPSDRFSAERTGGSVSTLTIQRTQQEDSAVYLCASSPGQQETQYFGPGTRLLVL.

The sample holds many counts of this clonotype. The V gene is TRBV7-2, the J gene TRBJ2-5, with 7 bases identical to TRBD2. With V trimmed by 10 bases and J by 1 base, 3 bases remained unmatched. The CDR3 length is 12 residues. CDR1 and CDR2 (germline): SGHTA, FQGNSA. CDR3 in amino acids: CATSGAQETQYF. DNA for the CDR3: TGTGCCACGAGCGGGGCCCAAGAGACCCAGTACTTC.

The sample holds a few counts of this clonotype. CDR3 DNA sequence: TGTGCCAGCAATGACGGGTTTTGGGACTTAGAGCAGTTCTTC. Its protein is CASNDGFWDLEQFF. V and J are TRBV19 and TRBJ2-1; tentatively, D is TRBD2 (6 bases). This CDR3 has 14 residues. Germline assignment: CDR1 LNHDA and CDR2 SQIVND (reference sequence). V was trimmed by 9 bases and J by 10 bases, leaving 22 bases between them.

This clonotype showed up many times. The chain uses TRBV5-6 and TRBJ1-2; 7 nucleotides align to TRBD1. The CDR3 covers 15 residues. CDR1 and CDR2 (germline): SGHDT, YYEEEE. With 0 bases clipped from V and 9 bases from J, the junction kept 11 bases outside the gene matches. CDR3 coding DNA: TGTGCCAGCAGCTTGGGACCCGGGACAGCGTTGAGCTACACCTTC. Encoded protein: CASSLGPGTALSYTF. Supplemented by reference TRBV5-6 and TRBJ1-2, the full variable domain reads DAGVTQSPTHLIKTRGQQVTLRCSPKSGHDTVSWYQQALGQGPQFIFQYYEEEERQRGNFPDRFSGHQFPNYSSELNVNALLLGDSALYLCASSLGPGTALSYTFGSGTRLTVV.

The table lists this clonotype with many counts. The chain uses TRBV20-1 and TRBJ1-5; D gene uncertain. Germline CDR1 reads DFQATT; CDR2 reads SNEGSKA (reference sequence). The V end lost 2 bases, the J end lost 0 bases, and 14 bases lay between the germline ends. This CDR3 is built from 16 residues. CDR3 amino acids: CSARPAYQSSNQPQHF. CDR3 DNA sequence: TGCAGTGCTAGACCCGCCTATCAAAGTAGCAATCAGCCCCAGCATTTT.

This clonotype showed up many times. The chain is built from TRBV11-1 and TRBJ1-1, with D possibly matching TRBD1 (6 bases). The CDR3 runs to 13 residues. V lost 5 bases, J lost 1 base, and 8 bases lay in between. Germline V gene lookup returns CDR1 SGHAT and CDR2 FQDESV (reference sequence). In DNA, the CDR3 is TGTGCCAGCAGCACCAGGGGGAACACTGAAGCTTTCTTT. Translating it yields CASSTRGNTEAFF.

This chain joins TRBV9 and TRBJ1-2, with D hard to call. Germline loops: CDR1 SGDLS, CDR2 YYNGEE. This CDR3 is built from 16 residues. Trimming pared 0 bases from V and 4 bases from J, leaving 16 bases between. DNA for the CDR3: TGTGCCAGCAGCGTAGCCGGTTCTACGGCCAGCTATGGCTACACCTTC. Translated, it gives CASSVAGSTASYGYTF.

This clonotype was seen a few times. The chain carries TRBV10-3 and TRBJ1-1, with D hard to call. In germline, CDR1 is ENHRY, CDR2 SYGVKD. The CDR3 has 15 amino acids. V was trimmed by 7 bases and J by 2 bases, leaving 17 bases between them. CDR3 coding DNA: TGTGCCATCATGGGAATGGGCCGATCAAACACTGAAGCTTTCTTT. Translating gives CAIMGMGRSNTEAFF.

This clonotype was counted only a few times. This chain joins TRBV2 and TRBJ2-3; D ambiguous. Germline V CDR1 and CDR2: SNHLY, FYNNEI. CDR3 length: 11 amino acids. Trimming shortened V by 6 bases and J by 7 bases, and 8 bases separated the two germline ends. CDR3 in amino acids: CASSPQHTQYF. The DNA for the CDR3 is TGTGCCAGCAGCCCCCAGCATACGCAGTATTTT.

This clonotype has at least ten counts. The rearrangement joins TRBV6-1 to TRBJ2-7; D unresolved. V was pared by 2 bases and J by 4 bases, with 3 bases between. The CDR3 is made up of 11 amino acids. Germline V gives CDR1 MNHNS, CDR2 SASEGT. The CDR3 sequence: CASSERYEQYF. CDR3 nucleotide sequence: TGTGCCAGCAGTGAAAGGTACGAGCAGTACTTC.

This clonotype has just one count. The chain couples TRBV10-2 to TRBJ2-7; 10 nucleotides align to TRBD1. Germline V gene sequence: CDR1 WSHSY, CDR2 SAAADI. With 10 bases clipped from V and 5 bases from J, the junction kept 11 bases outside the gene matches. CDR3 length equals 14 residues. For the CDR3, the DNA is TGCGCCAACTCTACGGGACAGGGGATCGACGAGCAGTACTTC. Protein product: CANSTGQGIDEQYF.

This clonotype was counted a few times. The rearrangement links TRBV5-5 to TRBJ1-5; TRBD1 might be the D (5 bases). Deletions cut 1 base from V and 5 bases from J, with 16 bases between. This CDR3 region has 16 residues. Germline V gene lookup returns CDR1 SGHKS and CDR2 YYEKEE (reference sequence). CDR3 protein: CASSLFTGVGYQPQHF. The CDR3 bases are TGTGCCAGCAGCTTGTTCACGGGGGTCGGGTATCAGCCCCAGCATTTT.

This clonotype was recorded many times. The chain combines TRBV6-2 or TRBV6-3 with TRBJ1-6; TRBD1 agrees at 7 bases. The CDR3 is made up of 14 amino acids. Germline lookup yields CDR1 MNHEY and CDR2 SVGEGT. V was pared by 6 bases and J by 8 bases, with 7 bases of the junction left unmatched. The CDR3 DNA reads as TGTGCCAGCAGCCCAGACAGGGCACATTCACCCCTCCACTTT. This codes for CASSPDRAHSPLHF.

V and J are TRBV20-1 and TRBJ2-2, with D unclear. Trimming cost V 0 bases and J 5 bases, with 13 bases left between them. The CDR3 extends over 15 amino acids. Per the germline V gene, CDR1 is DFQATT and CDR2 is SNEGSKA (reference sequence). The chain's CDR3 is CSARDVGMGTGELFF. The CDR3 DNA sequence: TGCAGTGCTAGAGATGTAGGAATGGGGACCGGGGAGCTGTTTTTT.

This clonotype was detected only a few times. The rearrangement uses TRBV5-8 and TRBJ2-3, with 8 positions matching TRBD1. The germline gives CDR1 SGHTS, CDR2 YDEGEE. The J segment lost 3 bases and the V segment lost 4 bases, leaving 7 bases of the junction unmatched. The CDR3 totals 15 residues. The CDR3 reads CASSKTGVGTDTQYF. CDR3 DNA: TGTGCCAGCAGCAAGACAGGGGTTGGAACAGATACGCAGTATTTT.